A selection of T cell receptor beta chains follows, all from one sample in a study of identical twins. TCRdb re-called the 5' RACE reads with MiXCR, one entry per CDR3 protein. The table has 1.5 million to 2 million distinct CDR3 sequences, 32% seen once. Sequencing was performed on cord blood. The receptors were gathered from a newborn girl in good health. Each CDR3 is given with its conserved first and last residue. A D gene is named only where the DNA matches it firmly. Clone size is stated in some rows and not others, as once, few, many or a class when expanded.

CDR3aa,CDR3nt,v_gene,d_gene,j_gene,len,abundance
CASSKQGGLGYEQYF,TGTGCCAGCAGCAAACAGGGGGGGCTGGGCTACGAGCAGTACTTC,TRBV7-9,-,TRBJ2-7,15,-
CASSWWDRANIQYF,TGTGCCAGCAGTTGGTGGGACAGAGCCAACATTCAGTACTTC,TRBV12-3/TRBV12-4,TRBD1,TRBJ2-4,14,many
CASRLGGGRITEAFF,TGTGCCAGCAGGCTCGGAGGGGGAAGGATCACTGAAGCTTTCTTT,TRBV28,-,TRBJ1-1,15,-
CSAQRNTGELFF,TGCAGTGCTCAGCGGAACACCGGGGAGCTGTTTTTT,TRBV20-1,-,TRBJ2-2,12,-
CASSEYGGEKLFF,TGTGCCAGCAGTGAATACGGGGGAGAAAAACTGTTTTTT,TRBV25-1,-,TRBJ1-4,13,few
CASSQQQGAVSGANVLTF,TGTGCCAGCTCACAACAACAGGGCGCGGTCTCTGGGGCCAACGTCCTGACTTTC,TRBV18,-,TRBJ2-6,18,-
CVGTSGSSYEQYF,TGCGTCGGGACTAGCGGGAGCTCCTACGAGCAGTACTTC,TRBV5-1,TRBD2,TRBJ2-7,13,once
CASSQSVTSNQETQYF,TGTGCCAGCAGCCAATCCGTAACTAGCAACCAAGAGACCCAGTACTTC,TRBV3-1,-,TRBJ2-5,16,once
CSAIGHTHYEQYF,TGCAGTGCTATAGGGCATACTCATTACGAGCAGTACTTC,TRBV20-1,-,TRBJ2-7,13,few
CASSVGGFLYNEQFF,TGCGCCAGCAGCGTAGGGGGTTTCCTTTACAATGAGCAGTTCTTC,TRBV5-1,-,TRBJ2-1,15,few
CASSPFVGQPQHF,TGTGCCAGCAGCCCATTTGTCGGTCAGCCCCAGCATTTT,TRBV11-2,-,TRBJ1-5,13,few
CAIEGSGRRNEQFF,TGTGCCATCGAGGGTAGCGGGAGGCGCAATGAGCAGTTCTTC,TRBV10-3,TRBD2,TRBJ2-1,14,-
CASSLVLGTGSEQYF,TGTGCCAGCAGCTTAGTCCTAGGGACCGGCTCCGAGCAGTACTTC,TRBV11-2,-,TRBJ2-7,15,few
CASSLVGRGMRTEAFF,TGTGCCAGCAGCTTAGTAGGCAGGGGGATGAGGACTGAAGCTTTCTTT,TRBV7-2,TRBD1,TRBJ1-1,16,-
CASSFTGGYELYF,TGCGCCAGCAGCTTCACAGGGGGCTACGAGCTGTACTTC,TRBV5-1,TRBD1,TRBJ2-7,13,-
CASSRQVVRRKVCTDTQYF,TGTGCCAGCAGCAGACAGGTAGTAAGGCGAAAGGTGTGCACAGATACGCAGTATTTT,TRBV21-1,-,TRBJ2-3,19,-
CASSLVYHTEAFF,TGTGCCAGCAGCTTAGTATACCACACTGAAGCTTTCTTT,TRBV7-9,-,TRBJ1-1,13,few
CASSKVLDRSSYEQYF,TGTGCCAGCAGCAAAGTTTTAGACAGGTCGTCCTACGAGCAGTACTTC,TRBV21-1,-,TRBJ2-7,16,-
CASSFIGTGGREKLFF,TGTGCCAGCAGCTTCATCGGGACAGGGGGAAGGGAAAAACTGTTTTTT,TRBV5-6,TRBD1,TRBJ1-4,16,few
CASSPRPQRLISYEQYF,TGCGCCAGCAGCCCGCGTCCTCAGCGTTTGATCTCCTACGAGCAGTACTTC,TRBV5-1,-,TRBJ2-7,17,few
CASSVGLASGYEQYF,TGTGCCAGCAGCGTAGGACTAGCGAGCGGCTACGAGCAGTACTTC,TRBV9,TRBD2,TRBJ2-7,15,few
CAGSSDRGGDYEQYF,TGTGCCGGCAGCTCGGACAGGGGGGGTGACTACGAGCAGTACTTC,TRBV28,TRBD1,TRBJ2-7,15,-
CASSLTGHNYGYTF,TGTGCCAGCAGCTTAACTGGACATAACTATGGCTACACCTTC,TRBV5-5,-,TRBJ1-2,14,many
CASSTEGRPSYEQYF,TGTGCCAGCAGCACTGAGGGGAGGCCCTCCTACGAGCAGTACTTC,TRBV7-9,-,TRBJ2-7,15,few
CASSTSTTSGNHNEQFF,TGTGCCAGCAGCACAAGCACGACTAGCGGGAACCACAATGAGCAGTTCTTC,TRBV13,TRBD2,TRBJ2-1,17,-
CASSPTGGSPLHF,TGTGCCAGCAGCCCTACAGGGGGTTCACCCCTCCACTTT,TRBV27,TRBD1,TRBJ1-6,13,-
CAISESQGEQFF,TGTGCCATCAGTGAGTCGCAGGGTGAGCAGTTCTTC,TRBV10-3,-,TRBJ2-1,12,few
CASSFGTSGRLYEQYF,TGTGCCAGCAGTTTCGGGACTAGCGGGAGGCTGTACGAGCAGTACTTC,TRBV27,TRBD2,TRBJ2-7,16,-
CASSRAPTSGGHYNEQFF,TGTGCCAGCAGCCGAGCCCCAACTAGCGGGGGACACTACAATGAGCAGTTCTTC,TRBV4-2,TRBD2,TRBJ2-1,18,-
CASSLLGREATSSYNEQYF,TGTGCCAGCAGCTTATTGGGCAGGGAAGCCACTAGCTCCTACAATGAGCAGTACTTC,TRBV11-2,-,TRBJ2-7,19,few
CASSQGDRGSTEAFF,TGTGCCAGCAGCCAAGGGGACAGGGGGTCCACTGAAGCTTTCTTT,TRBV4-2,TRBD1,TRBJ1-1,15,few
CASSLTSGSVNEQFF,TGTGCCAGCAGCTTAACTAGCGGGAGTGTCAATGAGCAGTTCTTC,TRBV13,TRBD2,TRBJ2-1,15,few
CASSLPAGGGDEQFF,TGTGCCAGCAGCTTACCAGCGGGAGGGGGCGATGAGCAGTTCTTC,TRBV13,TRBD2,TRBJ2-1,15,-
CASSVGTSEYEQYF,TGTGCCAGCAGTGTAGGGACTAGCGAGTACGAGCAGTACTTC,TRBV2,TRBD2,TRBJ2-7,14,few
CSASSGGPREQYF,TGCAGTGCTAGCTCGGGGGGGCCGAGGGAGCAGTACTTC,TRBV20-1,TRBD2,TRBJ2-7,13,few
CASSLSRQGVEKLFF,TGTGCCAGCAGCTTATCGAGACAGGGGGTGGAAAAACTGTTTTTT,TRBV7-9,TRBD1,TRBJ1-4,15,few
CATRASTDTQYF,TGTGCCACCAGAGCGAGCACAGATACGCAGTATTTT,TRBV24-1,-,TRBJ2-3,12,-
CASSKAGPWTGASFRGYTF,TGTGCCAGCAGCAAAGCGGGGCCCTGGACAGGGGCTTCTTTTCGTGGCTACACCTTC,TRBV21-1,-,TRBJ1-2,19,few
CASSLNSWGFGEQFF,TGCGCCAGCAGCTTGAACTCGTGGGGGTTCGGTGAGCAGTTCTTC,TRBV5-1,-,TRBJ2-1,15,-
CASSRGLVLYNEQFF,TGTGCCAGCTCAAGGGGACTAGTCCTTTACAATGAGCAGTTCTTC,TRBV18,TRBD2,TRBJ2-1,15,few
CASTAGGGELFF,TGTGCCAGCACCGCAGGGGGCGGGGAGCTGTTTTTT,TRBV12-3/TRBV12-4,TRBD1,TRBJ2-2,12,-
CASGGGTRITYEQYF,TGTGCCAGCGGAGGGGGGACTAGGATTACCTACGAGCAGTACTTC,TRBV7-2,TRBD2,TRBJ2-7,15,few
CASSVSGFRPFHEQYF,TGTGCCAGCAGCGTATCCGGTTTTCGACCTTTCCACGAGCAGTACTTC,TRBV9,-,TRBJ2-7,16,few
CASTLSGASTDAQYF,TGTGCCAGCACCCTTAGCGGGGCTAGCACAGATGCGCAGTATTTT,TRBV12-3/TRBV12-4,TRBD2,TRBJ2-3,15,-
CASSDRTDEQYF,TGTGCCAGCAGTGACAGGACCGATGAGCAGTACTTC,TRBV2,-,TRBJ2-5,12,-
CASSPPPRLAGGTDTQYF,TGTGCCAGCAGTCCTCCCCCTCGACTAGCGGGGGGCACAGATACGCAGTATTTT,TRBV27,TRBD2,TRBJ2-3,18,-
CSVWVTHGYTF,TGCAGCGTCTGGGTCACCCATGGCTACACCTTC,TRBV29-1,-,TRBJ1-2,11,-
CASSLAPDYLSTDTQYF,TGTGCCAGCAGTTTGGCCCCGGACTACCTCAGCACAGATACGCAGTATTTT,TRBV12-3/TRBV12-4,-,TRBJ2-3,17,few
CASSPPERLQETQYF,TGTGCCAGCTCACCACCGGAGCGTCTTCAAGAGACCCAGTACTTC,TRBV18,-,TRBJ2-5,15,few
CASKGLAGSYNEQFF,TGTGCCAGCAAGGGACTAGCGGGGTCCTACAATGAGCAGTTCTTC,TRBV6-1,TRBD2,TRBJ2-1,15,few